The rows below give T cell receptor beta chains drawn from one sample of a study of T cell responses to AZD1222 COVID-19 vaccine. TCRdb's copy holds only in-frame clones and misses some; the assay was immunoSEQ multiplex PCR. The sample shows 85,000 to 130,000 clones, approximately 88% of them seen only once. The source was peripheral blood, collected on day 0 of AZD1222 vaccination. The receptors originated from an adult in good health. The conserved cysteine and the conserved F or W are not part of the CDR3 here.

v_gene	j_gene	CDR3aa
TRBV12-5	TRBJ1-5	ASGLVPEGNQPQH
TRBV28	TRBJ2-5	ASSFLVLTSGRRGETQY
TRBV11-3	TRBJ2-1	ASSQLAGVSNEQF
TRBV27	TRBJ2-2	ASRWTGGDTGELF
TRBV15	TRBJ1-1	ATSQALNTEAF
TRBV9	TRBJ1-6	ASTLGGSYNSPLH
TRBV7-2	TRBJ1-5	ASSLQGGNQPQH
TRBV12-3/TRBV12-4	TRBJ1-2	ASSAQQGNGYT
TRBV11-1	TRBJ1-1	ASSPNAGIDTEAF
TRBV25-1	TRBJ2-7	ASSPRGAKYEQY
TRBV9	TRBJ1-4	ASSVIREEKLF
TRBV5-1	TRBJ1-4	ASSLPTGAGREKLF
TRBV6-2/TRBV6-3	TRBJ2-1	ASSYSELVYNEQF
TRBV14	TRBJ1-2	ASSQDLYNYGYT
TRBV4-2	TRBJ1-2	ASSQADSSLDYGYT
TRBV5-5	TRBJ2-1	ASSLMAEQF
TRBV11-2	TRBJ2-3	ASSLDWTTDTQY
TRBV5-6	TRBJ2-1	ASSAFFSGGLSYNEQF
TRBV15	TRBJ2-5	ATSVGRSETQY
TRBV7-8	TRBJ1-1	ASRADTEAF
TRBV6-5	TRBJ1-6	ASSFSSYNSPLH
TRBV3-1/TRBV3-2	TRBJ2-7	ASSRDRASYEQY
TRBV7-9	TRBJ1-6	ASSTGRTNSPLH
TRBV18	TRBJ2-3	ASSPISLDAGTDTQY
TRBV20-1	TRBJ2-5	SARSRETQY
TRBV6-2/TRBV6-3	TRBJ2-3	ASSRGTEPSTDTQY
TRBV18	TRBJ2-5	ASSPRLRGTGGQETQY
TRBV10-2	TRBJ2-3	ASTDPGQGTDTQY
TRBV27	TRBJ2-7	ASSLSGTSSEQY
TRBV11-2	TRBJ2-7	ASSLTPLTGEQY
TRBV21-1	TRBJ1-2	ARDRGYGYT
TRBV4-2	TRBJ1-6	ASSQASAGTDYNSPLH
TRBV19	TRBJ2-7	ASSRSLSGLYEQY
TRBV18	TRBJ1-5	ASSAARVTSNQPQH
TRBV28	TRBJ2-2	ASSSGQGPGELF
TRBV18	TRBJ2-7	ASSPASAGGGEQY